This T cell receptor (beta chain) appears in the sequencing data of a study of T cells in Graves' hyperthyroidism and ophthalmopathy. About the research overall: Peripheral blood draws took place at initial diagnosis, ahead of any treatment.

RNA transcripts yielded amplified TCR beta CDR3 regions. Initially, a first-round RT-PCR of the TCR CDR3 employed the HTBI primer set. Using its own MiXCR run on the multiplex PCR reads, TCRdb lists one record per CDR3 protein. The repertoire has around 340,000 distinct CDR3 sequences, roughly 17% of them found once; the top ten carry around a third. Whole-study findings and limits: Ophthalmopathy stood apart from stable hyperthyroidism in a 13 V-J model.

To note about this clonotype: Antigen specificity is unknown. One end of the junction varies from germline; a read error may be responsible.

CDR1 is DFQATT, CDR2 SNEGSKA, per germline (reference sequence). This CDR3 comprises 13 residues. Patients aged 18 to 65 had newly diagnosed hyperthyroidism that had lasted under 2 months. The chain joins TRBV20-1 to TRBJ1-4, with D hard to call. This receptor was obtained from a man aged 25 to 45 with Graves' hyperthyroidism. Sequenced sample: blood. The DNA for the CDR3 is TGCGGTGCCGCGCGAGGGTTTAATGAAAAACTGTTTTTT. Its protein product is CGAARGFNEKLFF.